One TCR beta chain is described in this entry. Antigen: not known. The data belong to a study of T cells in Graves' hyperthyroidism and ophthalmopathy. Background on the study: At the time of initial diagnosis and before any treatment, peripheral blood was collected. Points from the study as a whole: Through a model of 13 V-J features, ophthalmopathy was separated from stable hyperthyroidism.

RNA transcripts provided the source from which TCR beta CDR3 regions were amplified. First-round RT-PCR targeting the TCR CDR3 was performed with the HTBI primer set. A single record per CDR3 protein comes from TCRdb applying MiXCR to the multiplex PCR reads. The table shows approximately 380,000 distinct CDR3 sequences, with about 18% occurring only once. Germline V gene data show CDR1 as SGHAT and CDR2 as FQNNGV. V was shortened by 4 bases and J by 2 bases, with 8 bases between the two germline ends. The CDR3 is 13 residues long. The sequence was collected from a man younger than 30 with Graves' ophthalmopathy. Sequences were obtained from blood. The chain combines TRBV11-2 with TRBJ1-2, with D uncertain. The CDR3 DNA reads TGTGCCAGCAGCTCCGAGTACAACTATGGCTACACCTTC. Protein: CASSSEYNYGYTF.